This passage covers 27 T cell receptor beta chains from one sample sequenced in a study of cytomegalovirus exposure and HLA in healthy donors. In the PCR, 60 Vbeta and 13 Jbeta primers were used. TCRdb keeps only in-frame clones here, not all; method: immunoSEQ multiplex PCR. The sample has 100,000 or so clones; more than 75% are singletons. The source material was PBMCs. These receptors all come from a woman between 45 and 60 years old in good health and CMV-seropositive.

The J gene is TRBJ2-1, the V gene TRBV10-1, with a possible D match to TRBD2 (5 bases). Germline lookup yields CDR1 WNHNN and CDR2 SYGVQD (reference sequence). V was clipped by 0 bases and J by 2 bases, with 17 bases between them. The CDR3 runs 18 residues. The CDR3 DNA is TGCGCCAGCAGTGAGTCGGTCGGGGTTCATCCCCCCTACAATGAGCAGTTCTTC. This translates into CASSESVGVHPPYNEQFF.

The CDR3 coding sequence is TGTGCCAGCACCCCTGGGGGAGGGATCGGAAACATTCAGTACTTC. Protein sequence: CASTPGGGIGNIQYF. This chain joins TRBV6-5 and TRBJ2-4; 7 bases fit TRBD2. There are 15 residues in the CDR3. With 7 bases clipped from V and 6 bases from J, the junction kept 12 bases outside the gene matches. Per germline, CDR1 MNHEY and CDR2 SVGAGI.

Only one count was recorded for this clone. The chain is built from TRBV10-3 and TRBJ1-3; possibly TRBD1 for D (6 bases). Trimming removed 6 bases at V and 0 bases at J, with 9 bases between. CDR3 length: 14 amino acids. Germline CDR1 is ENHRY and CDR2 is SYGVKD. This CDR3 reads CAIRDSLSGNTIYF. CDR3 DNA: TGTGCCATCAGGGACAGTCTCTCTGGAAACACCATATATTTT.

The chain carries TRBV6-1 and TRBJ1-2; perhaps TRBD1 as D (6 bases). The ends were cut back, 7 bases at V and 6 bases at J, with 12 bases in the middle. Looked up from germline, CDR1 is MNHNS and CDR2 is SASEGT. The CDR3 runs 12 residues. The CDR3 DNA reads TGTGCCAGCACCGGACAGATCGATGGCTACACCTTC. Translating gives CASTGQIDGYTF.

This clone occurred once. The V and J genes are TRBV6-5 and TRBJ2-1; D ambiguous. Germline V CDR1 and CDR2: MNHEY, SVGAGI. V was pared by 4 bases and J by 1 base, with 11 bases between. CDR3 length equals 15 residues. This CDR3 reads CASSSQVGSYNEQFF. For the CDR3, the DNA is TGTGCCAGCAGTTCCCAGGTCGGATCCTACAATGAGCAGTTCTTC.

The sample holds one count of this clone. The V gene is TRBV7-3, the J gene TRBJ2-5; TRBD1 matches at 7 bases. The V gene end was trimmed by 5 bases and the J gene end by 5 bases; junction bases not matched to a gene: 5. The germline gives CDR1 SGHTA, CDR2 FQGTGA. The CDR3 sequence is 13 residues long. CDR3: CASSLTGSETQYF. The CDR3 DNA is TGTGCCAGCAGCCTGACAGGGTCGGAGACCCAGTACTTC.

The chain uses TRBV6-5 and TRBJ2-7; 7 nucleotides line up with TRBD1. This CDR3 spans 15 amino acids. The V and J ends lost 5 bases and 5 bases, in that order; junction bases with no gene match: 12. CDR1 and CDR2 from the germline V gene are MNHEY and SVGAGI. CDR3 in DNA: TGTGCCAGCAGTATTAAGGGGGCAGGCGGAAACGAGCAGTACTTC. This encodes CASSIKGAGGNEQYF.

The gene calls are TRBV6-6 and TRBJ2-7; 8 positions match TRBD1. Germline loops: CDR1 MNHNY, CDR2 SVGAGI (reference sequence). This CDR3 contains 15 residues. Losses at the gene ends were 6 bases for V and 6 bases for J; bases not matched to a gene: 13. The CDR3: CASSPDRDLKGEQYF. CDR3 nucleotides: TGTGCCAGCAGCCCGGACAGGGACCTTAAGGGCGAGCAGTACTTC.

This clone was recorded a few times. Here the CDR3 reads CASRASGASSYNEQFF. The CDR3, as DNA: TGTGCCAGCAGGGCTAGCGGGGCGAGCTCCTACAATGAGCAGTTCTTC. The V call is TRBV27, the J call TRBJ2-1; 9 nucleotides agree with TRBD2. CDR1 and CDR2 (germline): MNHEY, SMNVEV (reference sequence). This CDR3 has 16 residues. V lost 6 bases, J lost 0 bases, and 6 bases stayed unmatched.

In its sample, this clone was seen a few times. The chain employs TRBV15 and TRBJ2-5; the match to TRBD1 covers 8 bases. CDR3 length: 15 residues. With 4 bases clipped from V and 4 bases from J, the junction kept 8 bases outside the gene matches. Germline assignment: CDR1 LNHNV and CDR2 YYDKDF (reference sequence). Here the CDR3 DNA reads TGTGCCACCAGCATCCAGGGGGCCCCAGGAGAGACCCAGTACTTC. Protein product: CATSIQGAPGETQYF.

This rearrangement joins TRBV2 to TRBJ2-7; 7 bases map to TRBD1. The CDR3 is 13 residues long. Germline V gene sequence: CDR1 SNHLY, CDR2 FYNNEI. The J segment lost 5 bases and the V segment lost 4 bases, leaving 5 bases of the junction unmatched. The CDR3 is CASSVDRANEQYF. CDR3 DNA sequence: TGTGCCAGCAGTGTAGACAGGGCCAACGAGCAGTACTTC.

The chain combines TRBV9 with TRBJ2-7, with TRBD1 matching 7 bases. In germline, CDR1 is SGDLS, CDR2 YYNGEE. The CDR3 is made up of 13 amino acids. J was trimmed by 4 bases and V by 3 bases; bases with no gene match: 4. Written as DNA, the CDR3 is TGTGCCAGCAGCGCGACACAGGGGTACGAGCAGTACTTC. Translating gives CASSATQGYEQYF.

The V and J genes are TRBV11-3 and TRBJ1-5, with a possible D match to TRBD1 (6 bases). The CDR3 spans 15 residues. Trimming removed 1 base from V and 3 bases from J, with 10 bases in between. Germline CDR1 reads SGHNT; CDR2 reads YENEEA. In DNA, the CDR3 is TGTGCCAGCAGCTTAGGAGGACAGAACAATCAGCCCCAGCATTTT. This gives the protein CASSLGGQNNQPQHF.

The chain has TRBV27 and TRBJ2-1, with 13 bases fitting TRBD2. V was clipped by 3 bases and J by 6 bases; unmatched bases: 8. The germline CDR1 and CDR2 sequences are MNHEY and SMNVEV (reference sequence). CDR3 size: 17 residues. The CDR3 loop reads CASSFFRTSGSFNEQFF. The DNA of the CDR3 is TGTGCCAGCAGTTTCTTCCGGACTAGCGGGAGTTTCAATGAGCAGTTCTTC.

CDR3 DNA: TGCGCCAGCAGCCAAGATCTACTGAGGGATTACAATGAGCAGTTCTTC. Translated: CASSQDLLRDYNEQFF. The chain is built from TRBV4-1 and TRBJ2-1; perhaps TRBD2 as D (5 bases). This CDR3 has 16 amino acids. V was clipped by 0 bases and J by 4 bases, with 13 bases between them. From germline, CDR1 is MGHRA and CDR2 YSYEKL.

The DNA for the CDR3 is TGCGCCAGCAGCCACACCGGAGGCTCCTACGAGCAGTACTTC. Translation gives CASSHTGGSYEQYF. The chain uses TRBV5-1 and TRBJ2-7; perhaps TRBD2 as D (5 bases). This CDR3 has 14 amino acids. The germline gives CDR1 SGHRS, CDR2 YFSETQ. V shed 4 bases and J shed 0 bases, with 11 bases lying between them. The full variable domain, with the rest looked up from reference TRBV5-1 and TRBJ2-7, is KAGVTQTPRYLIKTRGQQVTLSCSPISGHRSVSWYQQTPGQGLQFLFEYFSETQRNKGNFPGRFSGRQFSNSRSEMNVSTLELGDSALYLCASSHTGGSYEQYFGPGTRLTVT.

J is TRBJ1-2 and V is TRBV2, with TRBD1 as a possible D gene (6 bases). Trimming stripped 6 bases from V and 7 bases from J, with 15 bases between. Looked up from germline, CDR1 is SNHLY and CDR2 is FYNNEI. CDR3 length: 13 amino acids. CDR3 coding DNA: TGTGCCAGCAGGATGGGGCAGGGGACTGGCTACACCTTC. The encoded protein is CASRMGQGTGYTF. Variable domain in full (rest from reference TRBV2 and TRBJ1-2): EPEVTQTPSHQVTQMGQEVILRCVPISNHLYFYWYRQILGQKVEFLVSFYNNEISEKSEIFDDQFSVERPDGSNFTLKIRSTKLEDSAMYFCASRMGQGTGYTFGSGTRLTVV.

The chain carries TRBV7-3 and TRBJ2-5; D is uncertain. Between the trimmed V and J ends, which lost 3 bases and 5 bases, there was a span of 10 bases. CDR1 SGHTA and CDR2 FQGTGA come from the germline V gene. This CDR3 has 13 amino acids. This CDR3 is CASSFRRSETQYF. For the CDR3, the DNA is TGTGCCAGCAGCTTTCGTCGGTCTGAGACCCAGTACTTC.

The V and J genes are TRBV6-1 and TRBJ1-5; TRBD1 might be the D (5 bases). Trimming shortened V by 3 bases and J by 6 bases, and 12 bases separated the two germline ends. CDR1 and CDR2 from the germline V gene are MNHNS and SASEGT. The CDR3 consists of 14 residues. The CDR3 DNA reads TGTGCCAGCAGTGAGCTGGGGGGGGGTCAGCCCCAGCATTTT. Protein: CASSELGGGQPQHF.

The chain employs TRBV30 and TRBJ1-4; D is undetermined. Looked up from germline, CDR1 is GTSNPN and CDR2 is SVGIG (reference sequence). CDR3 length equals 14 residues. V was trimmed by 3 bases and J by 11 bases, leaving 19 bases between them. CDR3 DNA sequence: TGTGCCTGGAGATTGGAGGGTAACGCGGGGAAACTGTTTTTT. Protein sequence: CAWRLEGNAGKLFF.

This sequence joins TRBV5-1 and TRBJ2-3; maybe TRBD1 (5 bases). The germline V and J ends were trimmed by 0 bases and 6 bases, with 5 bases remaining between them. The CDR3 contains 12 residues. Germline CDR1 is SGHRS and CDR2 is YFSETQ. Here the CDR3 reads CASSLEGDTQYF. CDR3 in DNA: TGCGCCAGCAGCTTGGAGGGGGATACGCAGTATTTT.

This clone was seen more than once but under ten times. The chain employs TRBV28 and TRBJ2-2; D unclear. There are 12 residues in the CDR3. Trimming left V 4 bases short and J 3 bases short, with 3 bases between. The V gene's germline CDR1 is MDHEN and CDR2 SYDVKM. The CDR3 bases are TGTGCCAGCAGTTCCGACACCGGGGAGCTGTTTTTT. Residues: CASSSDTGELFF.

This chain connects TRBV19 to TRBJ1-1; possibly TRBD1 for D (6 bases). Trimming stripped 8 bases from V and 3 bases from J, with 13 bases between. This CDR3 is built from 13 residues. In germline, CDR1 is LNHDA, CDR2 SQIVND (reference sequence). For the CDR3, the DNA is TGTGCCAGTGGGACAAAAGGGGACACTGAAGCTTTCTTT. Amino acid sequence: CASGTKGDTEAFF.

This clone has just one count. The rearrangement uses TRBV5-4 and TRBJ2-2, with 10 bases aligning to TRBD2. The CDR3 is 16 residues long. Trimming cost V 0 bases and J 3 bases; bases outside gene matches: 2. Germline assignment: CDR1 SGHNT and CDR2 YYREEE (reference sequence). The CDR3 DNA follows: TGTGCCAGCAGCTTGGGGACTAGCGGATACACCGGGGAGCTGTTTTTT. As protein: CASSLGTSGYTGELFF. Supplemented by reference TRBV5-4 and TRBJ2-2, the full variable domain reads ETGVTQSPTHLIKTRGQQVTLRCSSQSGHNTVSWYQQALGQGPQFIFQYYREEENGRGNFPPRFSGLQFPNYSSELNVNALELDDSALYLCASSLGTSGYTGELFFGEGSRLTVL.

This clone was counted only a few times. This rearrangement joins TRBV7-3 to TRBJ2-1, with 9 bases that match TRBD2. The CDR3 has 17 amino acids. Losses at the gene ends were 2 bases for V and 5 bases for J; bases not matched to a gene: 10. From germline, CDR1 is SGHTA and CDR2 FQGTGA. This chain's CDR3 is CASSLGAGGARNNEQFF. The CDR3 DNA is TGTGCCAGCAGCTTAGGGGCGGGAGGGGCAAGGAACAATGAGCAGTTCTTC.

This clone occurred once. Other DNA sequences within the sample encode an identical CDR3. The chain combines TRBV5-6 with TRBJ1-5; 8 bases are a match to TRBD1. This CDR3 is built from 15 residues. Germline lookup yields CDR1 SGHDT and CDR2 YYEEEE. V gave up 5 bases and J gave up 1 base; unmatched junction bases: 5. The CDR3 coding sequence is TGTGCCAGCAGTAGACAGGGGCTGAGCAATCAGCCCCAGCATTTT. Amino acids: CASSRQGLSNQPQHF.

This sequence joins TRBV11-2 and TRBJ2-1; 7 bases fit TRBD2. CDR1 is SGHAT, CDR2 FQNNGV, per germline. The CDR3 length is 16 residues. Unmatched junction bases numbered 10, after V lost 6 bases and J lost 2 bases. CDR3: CASRTLRGRAYNEQFF. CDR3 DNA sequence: TGTGCCAGCAGGACCTTGAGAGGGAGGGCCTACAATGAGCAGTTCTTC.